The present entry profiles one T cell receptor (beta chain) with its context. The sample comes from a study of blood T cell repertoires in COVID-19. The V end lost 7 bases, the J end lost 3 bases, and 22 bases lay between the germline ends. The germline gives CDR1 SQVTM, CDR2 ANQGSEA. The CDR3 totals 15 residues. Method: immunoSEQ multiplex PCR; TCRdb's copy keeps in-frame clones and lacks some. The sample yields a few hundred thousand clones, about 90% seen once. This chain uses TRBV29-1 with TRBJ2-7, with D perhaps matching TRBD1 (6 bases). Sequencing was done on a sample of PBMCs or T cells enriched from blood (not recorded which). This receptor was identified in a human donor in a cohort exposed to, infected with or recovered from COVID-19 (not recorded which). The donor label of this sample is uncertain. For the CDR3, the DNA is TGCAGCGCCCGCCGGGGTGTGCAGGGGAGCTACGAGCAGTACTTC. It codes for CSARRGVQGSYEQYF.